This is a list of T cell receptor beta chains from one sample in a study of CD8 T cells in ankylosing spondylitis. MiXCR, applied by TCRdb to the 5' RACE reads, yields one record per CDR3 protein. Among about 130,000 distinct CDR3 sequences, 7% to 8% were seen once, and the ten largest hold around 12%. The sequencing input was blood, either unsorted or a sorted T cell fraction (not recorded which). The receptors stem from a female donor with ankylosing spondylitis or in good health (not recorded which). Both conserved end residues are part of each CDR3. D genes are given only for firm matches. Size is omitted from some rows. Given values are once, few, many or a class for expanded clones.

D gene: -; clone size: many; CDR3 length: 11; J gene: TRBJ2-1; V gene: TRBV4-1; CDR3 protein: CASSRLDEQFF; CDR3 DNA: TGCGCCAGCAGTCGGTTGGATGAGCAGTTCTTC
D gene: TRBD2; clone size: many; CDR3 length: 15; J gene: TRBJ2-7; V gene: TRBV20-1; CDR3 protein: CSAQGASGGSYEQYF; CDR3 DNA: TGCAGTGCTCAGGGGGCTAGCGGGGGGTCCTACGAGCAGTACTTC
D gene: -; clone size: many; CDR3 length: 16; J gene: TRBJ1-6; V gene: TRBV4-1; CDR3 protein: CASSLTNPGPSSPLHF; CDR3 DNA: TGCGCCAGCAGCCTTACCAACCCGGGACCTTCTTCACCCCTCCACTTT
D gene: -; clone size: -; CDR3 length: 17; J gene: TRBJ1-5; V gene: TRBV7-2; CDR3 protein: CASSLLSGAAGSQPQHF; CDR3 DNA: TGTGCCAGCAGCCTCCTTTCGGGGGCAGCGGGCAGTCAGCCCCAGCATTTT
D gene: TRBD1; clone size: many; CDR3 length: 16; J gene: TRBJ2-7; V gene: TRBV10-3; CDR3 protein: CAISQPIDRANGEQYF; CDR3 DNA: TGTGCCATCAGCCAACCTATAGACAGGGCCAATGGGGAGCAGTACTTC
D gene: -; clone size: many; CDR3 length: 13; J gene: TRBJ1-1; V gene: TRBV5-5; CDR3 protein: CASSLYLNTEAFF; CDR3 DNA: TGTGCCAGCAGCTTGTATCTGAACACTGAAGCTTTCTTT
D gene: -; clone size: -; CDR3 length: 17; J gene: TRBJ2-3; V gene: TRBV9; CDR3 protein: CASSSSRRTISTDTQYF; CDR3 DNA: TGTGCCAGCAGTTCCTCTCGGAGGACGATTAGCACAGATACGCAGTATTTT
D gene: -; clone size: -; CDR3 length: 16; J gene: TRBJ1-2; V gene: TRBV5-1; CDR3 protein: CASSDPLRREDYGYTF; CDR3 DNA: TGCGCCAGCAGCGATCCTCTCCGCAGGGAGGACTATGGCTACACCTTC
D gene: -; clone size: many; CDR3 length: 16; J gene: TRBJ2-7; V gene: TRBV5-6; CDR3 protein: CASSRPGHLLNYEQYF; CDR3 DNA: TGTGCCAGCAGCCGACCGGGACACCTTTTGAACTACGAGCAGTACTTC
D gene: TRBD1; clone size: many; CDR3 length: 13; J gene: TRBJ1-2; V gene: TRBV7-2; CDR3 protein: CASSETGGAGYTF; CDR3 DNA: TGTGCCAGCAGCGAAACAGGGGGCGCGGGCTACACCTTC
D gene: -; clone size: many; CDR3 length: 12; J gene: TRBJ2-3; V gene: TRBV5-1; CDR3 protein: CASSLTEDTQYF; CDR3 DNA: TGCGCCAGCAGCTTGACCGAAGATACGCAGTATTTT
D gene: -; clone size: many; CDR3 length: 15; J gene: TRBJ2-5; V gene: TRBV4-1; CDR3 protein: CASSQGGRNQETQYF; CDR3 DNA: TGCGCCAGCAGCCAGGGGGGACGTAACCAAGAGACCCAGTACTTC
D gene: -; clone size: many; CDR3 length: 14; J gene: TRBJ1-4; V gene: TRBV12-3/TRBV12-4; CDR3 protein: CASSRSGTQEKLFF; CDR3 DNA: TGTGCCAGCAGCAGATCCGGGACCCAGGAAAAACTGTTTTTT
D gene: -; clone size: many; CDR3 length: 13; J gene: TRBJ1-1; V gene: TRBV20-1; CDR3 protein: CSARGVENTEAFF; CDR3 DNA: TGCAGTGCTAGGGGGGTCGAGAACACTGAAGCTTTCTTT
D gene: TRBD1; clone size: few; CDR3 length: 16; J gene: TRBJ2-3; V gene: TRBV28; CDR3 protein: CASKPGTGGVISTQYF; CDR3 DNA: TGTGCCAGCAAACCCGGGACAGGGGGCGTTATAAGCACGCAGTATTTT
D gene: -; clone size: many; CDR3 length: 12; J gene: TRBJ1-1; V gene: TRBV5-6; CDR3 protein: CASSSSFIEAFF; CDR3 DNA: TGTGCCAGCAGCTCGTCTTTCATTGAAGCTTTCTTT
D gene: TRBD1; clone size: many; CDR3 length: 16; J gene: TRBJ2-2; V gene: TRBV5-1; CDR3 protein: CASSSDRGLNTGELFF; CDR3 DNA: TGCGCCAGCAGCTCCGACAGGGGACTTAACACCGGGGAGCTGTTTTTT
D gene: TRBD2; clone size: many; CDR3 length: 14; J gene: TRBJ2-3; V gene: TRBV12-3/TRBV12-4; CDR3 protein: CASSLSSGRDTQYF; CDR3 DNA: TGTGCCAGCAGCCTCTCTAGCGGCAGGGATACGCAGTATTTT
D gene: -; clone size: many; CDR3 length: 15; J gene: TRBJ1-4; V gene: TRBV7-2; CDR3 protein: CASSFQAWSNEKLFF; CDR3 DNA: TGTGCCAGCAGCTTCCAGGCGTGGAGTAATGAAAAACTGTTTTTT
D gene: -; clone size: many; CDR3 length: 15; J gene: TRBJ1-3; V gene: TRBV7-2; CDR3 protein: CASSVWTANGNTIYF; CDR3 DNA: TGTGCCAGCAGCGTATGGACAGCCAATGGAAACACCATATATTTT
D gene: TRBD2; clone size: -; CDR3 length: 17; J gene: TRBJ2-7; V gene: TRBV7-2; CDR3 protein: CASSLVSEAGGRYEQYF; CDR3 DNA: TGTGCCAGCAGCTTAGTGTCGGAGGCGGGGGGGCGATACGAGCAGTACTTC
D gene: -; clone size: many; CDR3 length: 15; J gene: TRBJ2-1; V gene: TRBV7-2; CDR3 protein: CASSALGAGNNEQFF; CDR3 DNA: TGTGCCAGCAGCGCCCTGGGGGCGGGGAACAATGAGCAGTTCTTC
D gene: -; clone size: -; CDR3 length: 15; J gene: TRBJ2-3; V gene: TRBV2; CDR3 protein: CASSAQGTVTDTQYF; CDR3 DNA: TGTGCCAGCAGTGCACAGGGTACCGTCACAGATACGCAGTATTTT
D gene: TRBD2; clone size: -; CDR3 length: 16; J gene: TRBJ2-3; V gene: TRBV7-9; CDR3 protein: CASSLGTSGGTDTQYF; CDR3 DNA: TGTGCCAGCAGCCTCGGGACTAGTGGGGGCACAGATACGCAGTATTTT
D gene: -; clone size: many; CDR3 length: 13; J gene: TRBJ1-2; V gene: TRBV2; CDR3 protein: CASILDSRYGYTF; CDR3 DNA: TGTGCCAGCATACTGGACAGCCGGTATGGCTACACCTTC
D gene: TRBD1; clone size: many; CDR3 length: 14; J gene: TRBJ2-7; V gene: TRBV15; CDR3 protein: CATSTGDRSYEQYF; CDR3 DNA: TGTGCCACCAGCACCGGGGACAGATCCTACGAGCAGTACTTC
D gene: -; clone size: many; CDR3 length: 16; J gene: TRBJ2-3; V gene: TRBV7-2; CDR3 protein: CASSLDAGSRTDTQYF; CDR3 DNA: TGTGCCAGCAGCTTAGACGCGGGATCCCGGACAGATACGCAGTATTTT
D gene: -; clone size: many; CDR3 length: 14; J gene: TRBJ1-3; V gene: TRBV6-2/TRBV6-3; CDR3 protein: CASTPDNSGNTIYF; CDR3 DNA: TGTGCCAGCACCCCGGACAACTCTGGAAACACCATATATTTT
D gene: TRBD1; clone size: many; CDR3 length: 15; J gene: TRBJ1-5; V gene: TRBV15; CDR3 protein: CATSRTRTGYQPQHF; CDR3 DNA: TGTGCCACCAGCAGAACCCGGACAGGGTATCAGCCCCAGCATTTT
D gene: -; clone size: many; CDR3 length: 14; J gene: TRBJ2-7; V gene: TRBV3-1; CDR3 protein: CASSQGGNSYEQYF; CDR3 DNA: TGTGCCAGCAGCCAAGGGGGAAACTCCTACGAGCAGTACTTC